These T cell receptor beta chains were read from a single sample in a study of blood T cell repertoires in COVID-19. The repertoire was sequenced with immunoSEQ multiplex PCR; TCRdb's copy has only in-frame clones and lacks some. The sample gives about 100,000 clones, roughly 89% of which show up once; roughly 5% is in the top ten. Sequencing used peripheral blood. The receptors originated from a human donor in a cohort sampled during active COVID-19. The CDR3 runs from the conserved cysteine through the conserved F or W. The order of the fields is D gene, J gene, V gene, clone size, CDR3 DNA, CDR3 protein. D genes are given only for firm matches. The size entry is marked missing in some rows and otherwise reads once, few, many or a size class.

>-|TRBJ1-2|TRBV4-2|-
TGTGCCAGCAGTCGGGAAAACTATGGCTACACCTTC
CASSRENYGYTF
>-|TRBJ2-7|TRBV28|-
TGTGCCAGCAGTAGAGGTTCTCCCTCCGGCTACGAGCAGTACTTC
CASSRGSPSGYEQYF
>-|TRBJ1-4|TRBV3-1/TRBV3-2|-
TGTGCCAGCAGCGGAGGCAAGCGTGATGAAAAACTGTTTTTT
CASSGGKRDEKLFF
>TRBD2|TRBJ2-1|TRBV6-4|-
TGTGCCAGCAATGGACTAGCGCACACACGGGGGTCCTACAATGAGCAGTTCTTC
CASNGLAHTRGSYNEQFF
>TRBD2|TRBJ2-2|TRBV5-1|-
TGCGCCAGCAGCGAACTAGCGGGGGGTAGTACCGGGGAGCTGTTTTTT
CASSELAGGSTGELFF
>TRBD1|TRBJ1-2|TRBV10-3|once
TGTGCCATCGGTCCTGTGGGACAGGGAGGCTACACCTTC
CAIGPVGQGGYTF
>-|TRBJ1-1|TRBV28|-
TGTGCCAGCAGTTTAACAGGGCGGAACACTGAAGCTTTCTTT
CASSLTGRNTEAFF
>-|TRBJ2-3|TRBV6-1|-
TGTGCCAGCAGTGAACGACAGCAACTAACCCTTACAGATACGCAGTATTTT
CASSERQQLTLTDTQYF
>-|TRBJ2-3|TRBV7-3|-
TGTGCCAGCAGCTTTACACAGGGCAGCACAGATACGCAGTATTTT
CASSFTQGSTDTQYF
>-|TRBJ2-2|TRBV28|-
TGTGCCAGCCTAGGTGGTAGGGGGTCGACCGGGGAGCTGTTTTTT
CASLGGRGSTGELFF
>TRBD1|TRBJ1-1|TRBV15|-
TGTGCCACCAGCAGGGGACAGGGGGTTGGTTTGAAGAACACTGAAGCTTTCTTT
CATSRGQGVGLKNTEAFF
>-|TRBJ2-3|TRBV21-1|-
TGTGCCAGCCCTGTGGAATATATCCCGGGACAGGGGGGTTCTAGCACAGATACGCAGTATTTT
CASPVEYIPGQGGSSTDTQYF
>-|TRBJ1-6|TRBV7-8|-
TGTGCCAGCAGCTTAGAGAGCCTTTCCTATAATTCACCCCTCCACTTT
CASSLESLSYNSPLHF
>-|TRBJ1-3|TRBV27|once
TGTGCCAGCAGTTTCGGAGGCTCTGGAAACACCATATATTTT
CASSFGGSGNTIYF
>TRBD2|TRBJ2-3|TRBV3-1/TRBV3-2|-
TGTGCCAGCAGCCAAGACCGACTAGCCGTATTT
CASSQDRLAVF
>-|TRBJ1-2|TRBV2|-
TGTGCCAGCAGTGAGCGGGGACGGGTCAGCTACACCTTC
CASSERGRVSYTF
>-|TRBJ1-4|TRBV19|-
TGTGCCAGTAGTATGGCTGACCGGAGTGAAAAACTGTTTTTT
CASSMADRSEKLFF
>-|TRBJ1-6|TRBV30|-
TGTGCCTGGAGTAAAACCGTCACTCACTTT
CAWSKTVTHF
>-|TRBJ2-4|TRBV10-3|-
TGTGCCATCAGTTCCGGGGGAGCCAAAAACATTCAGTACTTC
CAISSGGAKNIQYF
>TRBD1|TRBJ1-5|TRBV27|-
TGTGCCAGCAGTTTCGGACAGGGGTTAGGGCCCCAGCATTTT
CASSFGQGLGPQHF
>-|TRBJ2-1|TRBV5-4|-
TGTGCCAGCAGCTCCGGGAACTCCTACAATGAGCAGTTCTTC
CASSSGNSYNEQFF
>-|TRBJ2-7|TRBV7-9|-
TGTGCCAGCAGCTTAGCGGGGGGTGAGGGTCTCTACTACGAGCAGTACTTC
CASSLAGGEGLYYEQYF
>-|TRBJ1-4|TRBV6-1|-
TGTGCCAGCAGTGAAGGACAGTCGTTCGAAAAACTGTTTTTT
CASSEGQSFEKLFF
>-|TRBJ2-5|TRBV15|-
TGTGCCACCAGCAGAGCGCAGAGGGCGGGGGAGACCCAGTACTTC
CATSRAQRAGETQYF
>TRBD2|TRBJ2-7|TRBV7-9|-
TGTGCCAGCAGCTTAGGTAGCGGGGGGGCCTACGAGCAGTACTTC
CASSLGSGGAYEQYF
>-|TRBJ1-5|TRBV6-2/TRBV6-3|few
TGTGCCAGCAGTGCGGACAGAATAGGCAATCAGCCCCAGCATTTT
CASSADRIGNQPQHF
>-|TRBJ1-1|TRBV9|-
TGTGCCAGCAGCGAGGGGGTGGGGACTGAAGCTTTCTTT
CASSEGVGTEAFF
>-|TRBJ1-5|TRBV5-6|-
TGTGCCAGCAGCTTGGGTACTTACAGTCAGCCCCAGCATTTT
CASSLGTYSQPQHF
>-|TRBJ2-3|TRBV5-1|-
TGCGCCAGCAGCTTTATGTCGCCGAGAGATACGCAGTATTTT
CASSFMSPRDTQYF
>TRBD1|TRBJ1-2|TRBV2|-
TGTGCCGTTCAGAAACAGGGGGCGATCTATGGCTACACCTTC
CAVQKQGAIYGYTF
>-|TRBJ2-1|TRBV11-2|-
TGTGCCAGCAGCCTTAACTTAGGGGACAATGAGCAGTTCTTC
CASSLNLGDNEQFF
>TRBD1|TRBJ1-2|TRBV18|-
TGTGCCAGCTCACCATCCACAGGGGGCTTCGGCTATGGCTACACCTTC
CASSPSTGGFGYGYTF
>TRBD2|TRBJ2-5|TRBV24-1|-
TGTGCCACCAGTGACACCAGTGGACTAGCGGGAAGGGAGACCCAGTACTTC
CATSDTSGLAGRETQYF
>-|TRBJ2-2|TRBV21-1|-
TGTGCCACCACGGTGAACACCGGGGAGCTGTTTTTT
CATTVNTGELFF
>TRBD1|TRBJ1-2|TRBV27|once
TGTGCCAGCAGTCGACAGGGGGAAGGCTACACCTTC
CASSRQGEGYTF
>-|TRBJ1-2|TRBV28|-
TGTGCCAGCAGTTTTATGTCGACTAGTAGGGGCTACACCTTC
CASSFMSTSRGYTF
>TRBD1|TRBJ2-2|TRBV4-2|-
TGTGCCAGCAGCCAAGAAGGGATGGGACAGGGCACCGGGGAGCTGTTTTTT
CASSQEGMGQGTGELFF
>TRBD1|TRBJ1-1|TRBV5-1|-
TGCGCCAGCAGCTTGGATTGGGGGACAGGGGGCGTCAACACTGAAGCTTTCTTT
CASSLDWGTGGVNTEAFF
>TRBD2|TRBJ2-3|TRBV7-3|-
TGTGCCAGCAGCTTCGAGCGGGGGTGGGGCACAGATACGCAGTATTTT
CASSFERGWGTDTQYF
>-|TRBJ1-2|TRBV27|-
TGTGCCAGCAGCCCGGACAGAAACTACTATGGCTACACCTTC
CASSPDRNYYGYTF
>TRBD2|TRBJ2-1|TRBV7-9|-
TGTGCCAGCAGCTTAGCGGGGGGACTAAATGAGCAGTTCTTC
CASSLAGGLNEQFF
>TRBD1|TRBJ1-5|TRBV28|-
TGTGCCAGCAGTTTAGCAGGGGGGATCAATCAGCCCCAGCATTTT
CASSLAGGINQPQHF
>-|TRBJ2-1|TRBV5-1|-
TGCGCCAGCAGCTTGGGAGGACTGGTCAATGAGCAGTTCTTC
CASSLGGLVNEQFF
>-|TRBJ1-1|TRBV5-1|once
TGCGCCAGCAGCCACTACGTGGCAGAGATGAACACTGAAGCTTTCTTT
CASSHYVAEMNTEAFF
>TRBD1|TRBJ2-7|TRBV11-2|-
TGTGCCAGCAGCCTCGCCACAGGGGGTTCCTACGAGCAGTACTTC
CASSLATGGSYEQYF
>TRBD1|TRBJ1-2|TRBV7-3|-
TGTGCCAGCACGGGACAGTTCAATGGCTACACCTTC
CASTGQFNGYTF
>TRBD2|TRBJ2-1|TRBV27|-
TGTGCCAGCAGTTTAAACAGGGCGGGGGGGCAGTTCTTC
CASSLNRAGGQFF
>-|TRBJ2-1|TRBV6-4|-
TGTGCCAGCAGTGGGGAGCCTGGCAATGAGCAGTTCTTC
CASSGEPGNEQFF
>TRBD2|TRBJ2-1|TRBV27|once
TGTGCCAGCAGGGGACTAGCGGGAGTAAATGAGCAGTTCTTC
CASRGLAGVNEQFF
>TRBD2|TRBJ2-7|TRBV5-8|-
TGTGCCAGCAGCTTTGGTCTAGCGGGAGGGCTCTACGAGCAGTACTTC
CASSFGLAGGLYEQYF
>-|TRBJ2-3|TRBV7-6|-
TGTGCCAGCAGCTTAGAGTCAGGGGTGGATACGCAGTATTTT
CASSLESGVDTQYF
>-|TRBJ2-2|TRBV5-5|-
TGTGCCAGCGAACGTGCAGGGGGGAAAGCCGGGGAGCTGTTTTTT
CASERAGGKAGELFF
>TRBD1|TRBJ1-3|TRBV9|-
TGTGCCAGCAGCGTAGACGGAGGTGGACAGGCCCATTTT
CASSVDGGGQAHF
>TRBD1|TRBJ2-7|TRBV11-2|-
TGTGCCAGCAGCTTAGGACAGGGGGTCTACGAGCAGTACTTC
CASSLGQGVYEQYF
>-|TRBJ2-5|TRBV5-1|-
TGCGCCAGCAGCTTGTATCAGGGAATGAAGACCCAGTACTTC
CASSLYQGMKTQYF
>-|TRBJ2-7|TRBV6-5|-
TGTGCCAGCAGACGGGGGCCGGGACAGCCAGGGGAGCAGTACTTC
CASRRGPGQPGEQYF
>TRBD1|TRBJ1-1|TRBV7-3|-
TGTGCCAGCAGCAGGGGGCGACGCACTGAAGCTTTCTTT
CASSRGRRTEAFF